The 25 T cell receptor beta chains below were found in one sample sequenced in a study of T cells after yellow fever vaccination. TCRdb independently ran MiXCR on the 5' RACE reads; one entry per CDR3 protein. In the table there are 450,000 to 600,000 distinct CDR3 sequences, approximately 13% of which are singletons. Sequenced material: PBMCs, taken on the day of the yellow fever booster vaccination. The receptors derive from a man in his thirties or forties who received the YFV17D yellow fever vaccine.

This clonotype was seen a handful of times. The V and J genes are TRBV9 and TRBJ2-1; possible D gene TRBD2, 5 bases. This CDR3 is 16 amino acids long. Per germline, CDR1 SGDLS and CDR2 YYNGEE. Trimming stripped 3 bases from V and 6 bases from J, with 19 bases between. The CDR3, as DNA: TGTGCCAGCAGCGAACTTGGGAGCGTCCCGGGCAATGAGCAGTTCTTC. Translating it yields CASSELGSVPGNEQFF.

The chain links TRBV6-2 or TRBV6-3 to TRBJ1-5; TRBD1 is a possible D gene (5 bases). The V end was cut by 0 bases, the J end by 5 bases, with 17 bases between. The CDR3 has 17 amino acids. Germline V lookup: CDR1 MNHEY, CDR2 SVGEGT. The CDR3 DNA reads TGTGCCAGCAGTTACTCGATGGGGGGAGGTATGGATCAGCCCCAGCATTTT. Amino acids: CASSYSMGGGMDQPQHF.

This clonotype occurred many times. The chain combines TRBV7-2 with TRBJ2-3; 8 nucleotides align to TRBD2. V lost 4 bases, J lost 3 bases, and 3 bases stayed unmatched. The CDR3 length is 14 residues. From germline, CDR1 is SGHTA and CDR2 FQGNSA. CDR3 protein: CASSSGTRTDTQYF. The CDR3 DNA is TGTGCCAGCAGCTCCGGGACTAGAACAGATACGCAGTATTTT.

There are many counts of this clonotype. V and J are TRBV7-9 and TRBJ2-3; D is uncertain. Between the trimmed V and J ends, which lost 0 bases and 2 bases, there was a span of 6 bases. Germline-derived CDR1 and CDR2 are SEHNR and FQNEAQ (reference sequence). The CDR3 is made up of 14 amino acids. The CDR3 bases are TGTGCCAGCAGCTTAGCGTCATACACAGATACGCAGTATTTT. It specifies CASSLASYTDTQYF.

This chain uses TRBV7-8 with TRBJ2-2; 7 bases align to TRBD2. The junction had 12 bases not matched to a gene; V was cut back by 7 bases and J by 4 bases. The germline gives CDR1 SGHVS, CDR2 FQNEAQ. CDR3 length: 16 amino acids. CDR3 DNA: TGTGCCAGCAACCAGTGGCGGGAGCCTATCACCGGGGAGCTGTTTTTT. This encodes CASNQWREPITGELFF. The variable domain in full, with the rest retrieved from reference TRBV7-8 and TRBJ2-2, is GAGVSQSPRYKVAKRGQDVALRCDPISGHVSLFWYQQALGQGPEFLTYFQNEAQLDKSGLPSDRFFAERPEGSVSTLKIQRTQQEDSAVYLCASNQWREPITGELFFGEGSRLTVL.

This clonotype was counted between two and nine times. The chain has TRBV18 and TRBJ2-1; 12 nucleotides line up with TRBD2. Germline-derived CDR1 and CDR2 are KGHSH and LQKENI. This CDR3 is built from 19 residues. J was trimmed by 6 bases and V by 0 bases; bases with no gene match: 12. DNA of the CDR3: TGTGCCAGCTCACCACCGCACCCCCGCAGGGGACTAGCGGGCAATGAGCAGTTCTTC. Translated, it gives CASSPPHPRRGLAGNEQFF.

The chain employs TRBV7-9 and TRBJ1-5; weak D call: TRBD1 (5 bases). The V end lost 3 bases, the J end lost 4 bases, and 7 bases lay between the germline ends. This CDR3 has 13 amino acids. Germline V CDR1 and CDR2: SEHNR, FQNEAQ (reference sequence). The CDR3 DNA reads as TGTGCCAGCAGCTTGGACACGAATCAGCCCCAGCATTTT. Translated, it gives CASSLDTNQPQHF.

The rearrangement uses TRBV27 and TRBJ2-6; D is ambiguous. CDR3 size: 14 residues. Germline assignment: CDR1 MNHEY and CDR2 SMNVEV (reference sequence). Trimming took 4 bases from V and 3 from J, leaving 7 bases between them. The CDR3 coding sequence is TGTGCCAGCAGTTGGGTGCGTGGGGCCAACGTCCTGACTTTC. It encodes CASSWVRGANVLTF.

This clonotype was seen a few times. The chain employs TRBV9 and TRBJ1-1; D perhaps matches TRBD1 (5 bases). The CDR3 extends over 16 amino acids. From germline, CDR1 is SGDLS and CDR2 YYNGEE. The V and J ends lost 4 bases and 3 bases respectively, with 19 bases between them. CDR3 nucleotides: TGTGCCAGCAGCCCAAGAGCCAGGGTCCGGGACACTGAAGCTTTCTTT. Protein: CASSPRARVRDTEAFF.

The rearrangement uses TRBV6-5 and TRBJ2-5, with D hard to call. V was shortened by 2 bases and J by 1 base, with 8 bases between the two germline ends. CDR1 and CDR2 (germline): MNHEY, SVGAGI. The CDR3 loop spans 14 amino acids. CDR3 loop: CASSYSPAQETQYF. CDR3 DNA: TGTGCCAGCAGTTACAGTCCGGCCCAAGAGACCCAGTACTTC.

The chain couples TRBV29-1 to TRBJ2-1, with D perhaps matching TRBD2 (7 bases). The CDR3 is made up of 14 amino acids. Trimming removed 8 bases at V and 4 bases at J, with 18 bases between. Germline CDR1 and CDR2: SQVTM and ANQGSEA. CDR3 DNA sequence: TGCAGCCTTGGGGTGGGAGGGGGGTACAATGAGCAGTTCTTC. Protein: CSLGVGGGYNEQFF.

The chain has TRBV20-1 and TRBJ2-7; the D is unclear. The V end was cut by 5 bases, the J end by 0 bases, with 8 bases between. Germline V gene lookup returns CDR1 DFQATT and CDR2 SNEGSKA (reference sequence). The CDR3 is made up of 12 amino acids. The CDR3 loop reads CSACESSYEQYF. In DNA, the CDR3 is TGCAGTGCTTGTGAGAGCTCCTACGAGCAGTACTTC.

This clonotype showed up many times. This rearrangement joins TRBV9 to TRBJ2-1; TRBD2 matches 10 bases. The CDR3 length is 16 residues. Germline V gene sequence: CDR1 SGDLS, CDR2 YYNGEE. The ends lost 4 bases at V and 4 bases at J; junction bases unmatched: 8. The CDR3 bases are TGTGCCAGCAGCCCCCGGACTAGCGGCCCATACAATGAGCAGTTCTTC. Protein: CASSPRTSGPYNEQFF.

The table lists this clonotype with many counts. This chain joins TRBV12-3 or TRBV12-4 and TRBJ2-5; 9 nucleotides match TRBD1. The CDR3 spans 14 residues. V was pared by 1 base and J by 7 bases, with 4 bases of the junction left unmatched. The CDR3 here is CASSLGTGAGTQYF. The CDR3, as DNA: TGTGCCAGCAGTTTAGGGACAGGGGCGGGGACCCAGTACTTC.

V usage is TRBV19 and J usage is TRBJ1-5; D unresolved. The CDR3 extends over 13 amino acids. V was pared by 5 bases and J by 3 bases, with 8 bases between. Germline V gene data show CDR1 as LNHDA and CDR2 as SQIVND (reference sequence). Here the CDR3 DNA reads TGTGCCAGTAGTTTCCGGGACAATCAGCCCCAGCATTTT. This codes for CASSFRDNQPQHF. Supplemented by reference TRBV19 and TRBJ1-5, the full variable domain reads DGGITQSPKYLFRKEGQNVTLSCEQNLNHDAMYWYRQDPGQGLRLIYYSQIVNDFQKGDIAEGYSVSREKKESFPLTVTSAQKNPTAFYLCASSFRDNQPQHFGDGTRLSIL.

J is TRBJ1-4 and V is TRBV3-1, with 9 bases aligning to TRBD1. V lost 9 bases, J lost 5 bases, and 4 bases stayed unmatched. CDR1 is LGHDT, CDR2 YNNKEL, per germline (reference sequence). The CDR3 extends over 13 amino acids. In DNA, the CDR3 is TGTGCCAGGGTCGGGACAGGGAATGAAAAACTGTTTTTT. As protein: CARVGTGNEKLFF.

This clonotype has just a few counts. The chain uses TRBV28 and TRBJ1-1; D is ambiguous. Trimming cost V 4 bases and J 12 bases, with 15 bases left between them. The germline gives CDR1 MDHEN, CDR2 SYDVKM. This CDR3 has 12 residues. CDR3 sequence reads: CASSSPGQRTFF. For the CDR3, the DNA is TGTGCCAGCAGTTCCCCGGGTCAGCGCACTTTCTTT.

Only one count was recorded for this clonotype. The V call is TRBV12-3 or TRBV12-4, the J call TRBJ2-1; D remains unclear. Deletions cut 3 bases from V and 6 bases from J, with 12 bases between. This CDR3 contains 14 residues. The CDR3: CASSFVSGFNEQFF. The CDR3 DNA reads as TGTGCCAGCAGTTTTGTCTCAGGTTTCAATGAGCAGTTCTTC.

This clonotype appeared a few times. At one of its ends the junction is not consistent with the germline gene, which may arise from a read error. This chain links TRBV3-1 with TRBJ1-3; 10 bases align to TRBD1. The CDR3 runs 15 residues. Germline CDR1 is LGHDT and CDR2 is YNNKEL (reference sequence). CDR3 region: CASSPGTGAGNTTYF. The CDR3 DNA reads TGTGCCAGCAGCCCTGGGACAGGGGCCGGAAACACCACATATTTT.

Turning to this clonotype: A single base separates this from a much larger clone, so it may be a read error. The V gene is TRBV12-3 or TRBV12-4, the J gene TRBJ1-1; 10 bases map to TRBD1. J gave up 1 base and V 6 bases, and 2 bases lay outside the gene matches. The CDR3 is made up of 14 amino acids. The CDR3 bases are TGTGCCAGCAGGGGGGACAGGGGGAACACTGAAGCTTTCTTT. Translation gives CASRGDRGNTEAFF.

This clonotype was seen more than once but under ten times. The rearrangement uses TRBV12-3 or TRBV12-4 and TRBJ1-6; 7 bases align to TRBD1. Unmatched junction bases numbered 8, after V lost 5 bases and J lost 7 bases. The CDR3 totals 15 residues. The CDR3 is CASSRRQGGNSPLHF. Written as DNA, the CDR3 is TGTGCCAGCAGTCGTCGACAGGGTGGAAATTCACCCCTCCACTTT.

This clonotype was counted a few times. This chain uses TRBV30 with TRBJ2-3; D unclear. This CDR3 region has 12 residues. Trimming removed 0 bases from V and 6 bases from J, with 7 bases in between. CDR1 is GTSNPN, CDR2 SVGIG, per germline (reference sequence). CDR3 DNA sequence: TGTGCCTGGAGTGTCCCCCCCGATACGCAGTATTTT. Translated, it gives CAWSVPPDTQYF.

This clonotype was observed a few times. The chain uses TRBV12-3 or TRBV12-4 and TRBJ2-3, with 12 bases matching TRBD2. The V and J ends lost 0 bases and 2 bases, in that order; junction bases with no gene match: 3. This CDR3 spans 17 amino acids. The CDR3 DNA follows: TGTGCCAGCAGTTTAGCGGGGACTAGCGGGTTCACAGATACGCAGTATTTT. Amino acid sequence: CASSLAGTSGFTDTQYF.

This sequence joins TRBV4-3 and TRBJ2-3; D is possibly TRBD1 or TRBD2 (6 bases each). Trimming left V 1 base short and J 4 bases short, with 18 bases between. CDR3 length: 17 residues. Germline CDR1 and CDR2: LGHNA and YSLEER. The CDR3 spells CASSQATLGGFADTQYF. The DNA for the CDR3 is TGCGCCAGCAGCCAAGCCACTTTAGGGGGGTTCGCAGATACGCAGTATTTT.

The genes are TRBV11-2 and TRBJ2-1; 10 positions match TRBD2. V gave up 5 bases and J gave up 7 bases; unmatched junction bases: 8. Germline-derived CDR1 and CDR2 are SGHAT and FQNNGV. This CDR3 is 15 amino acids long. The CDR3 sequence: CASSRGTSVGNEQFF. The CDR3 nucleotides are TGTGCCAGCAGCCGAGGGACTAGCGTCGGGAATGAGCAGTTCTTC.